This T cell receptor beta chain was profiled in a study of PD-L1 blockade in urothelial cancer. Produced via immunoSEQ multiplex PCR; TCRdb's table is partial and in-frame only. The sample lists about 110,000 clones; around 85% were seen once. Germline CDR1 and CDR2: GTSNPN and SVGIG (reference sequence). V was trimmed by 1 base and J by 7 bases, leaving 8 bases between them. CDR3 length equals 13 residues. Source: PBMCs, taken around atezolizumab (anti-PD-L1) treatment. The source of this sequence is a man aged 50-59 years with urothelial cancer. V usage is TRBV30 and J usage is TRBJ1-6, with D unresolved. For the CDR3, the DNA is TGTGCCTGGAGTGAACACGTAAATTCACCCCTCCACTTT. Amino acid sequence: CAWSEHVNSPLHF.